The next 3 T cell receptor beta chains were all read from a single sample in a study of monozygotic twins with inflammatory bowel disease. One entry per CDR3 protein, without DNA, is what TCRdb gives after re-calling the 5' RACE reads. This specimen shows approximately 160,000 distinct CDR3 sequences; the ten leading clones hold just under 7.5%. Sequenced sample: blood. The receptors shown here come from a human donor with ulcerative colitis or Crohn's disease, or a healthy co-twin of an affected twin (not recorded which).

The J gene is TRBJ1-5, the V gene TRBV5-1. The CDR3 covers 15 residues. Germline CDR1 reads SGHRS; CDR2 reads YFSETQ. This chain's CDR3 is CASSEGLAEYQPQHF.

This chain links TRBV12-3 or TRBV12-4 with TRBJ2-1; the D call of TRBD1 rests on TCRdb alone, since no DNA is present to check it. This CDR3 region has 14 residues. CDR3 region: CASSAAGTTNEQFF.

The CDR3 region is CASSVGAGERYEQYF. The chain recombines TRBV9 with TRBJ2-7; TCRdb selects TRBD2, and the lack of DNA leaves this call unchecked. There are 15 residues in the CDR3. Germline assignment: CDR1 SGDLS and CDR2 YYNGEE.